These 24 T cell receptor beta chains were sequenced from one sample in a study of blood T cell repertoires in COVID-19. Sequenced by immunoSEQ multiplex PCR; TCRdb stores in-frame clones only, minus some. The table shows about 300,000 clones, with roughly 90% occurring only once. Sequenced input: PBMCs or T cells enriched from blood (not recorded which). These receptors originate from a woman between 18 and 29 years old with acute COVID-19.

CDR3 loop: CASSWYGTGDSNYGYTF. The DNA of the CDR3 is TGCGCCAGCAGCTGGTACGGGACAGGGGATTCTAACTATGGCTACACCTTC. The rearrangement links TRBV5-1 to TRBJ1-2; 10 positions match TRBD1. CDR1 is SGHRS, CDR2 YFSETQ, per germline. The CDR3 has 17 amino acids. J gave up 0 bases and V 3 bases, and 8 bases lay outside the gene matches.

The chain combines TRBV11-3 with TRBJ1-3; D may be TRBD1 (6 bases). In germline, CDR1 is SGHNT, CDR2 YENEEA. CDR3 length: 15 amino acids. V was pared by 3 bases and J by 4 bases, with 13 bases between. CDR3 DNA: TGTGCCAGCAGCTTTCGGACAGCCACCGGAAACACCATATATTTT. Translation gives CASSFRTATGNTIYF.

The rearrangement uses TRBV10-3 and TRBJ2-2; 8 bases are a match to TRBD1. The junction had 9 bases not matched to a gene; V was cut back by 1 base and J by 5 bases. CDR3 size: 17 residues. CDR1 is ENHRY and CDR2 is SYGVKD in the germline V gene. The CDR3 DNA sequence: TGTGCCATCAGTGAGTTCACAGGGGGAAGTCTTACCGGGGAGCTGTTTTTT. Residues: CAISEFTGGSLTGELFF.

The rearrangement uses TRBV18 and TRBJ1-1; weak D call: TRBD1 (6 bases). Germline V gives CDR1 KGHSH, CDR2 LQKENI. Between the trimmed V and J ends, which lost 2 bases and 0 bases, there was a span of 10 bases. The CDR3 length is 15 residues. The CDR3 bases are TGTGCCAGCTCACCAAGGACAGTCATGAACACTGAAGCTTTCTTT. Protein product: CASSPRTVMNTEAFF. The whole variable domain, remainder taken from reference TRBV18 and TRBJ1-1, is NAGVMQNPRHLVRRRGQEARLRCSPMKGHSHVYWYRQLPEEGLKFMVYLQKENIIDESGMPKERFSAEFPKEGPSILRIQQVVRGDSAAYFCASSPRTVMNTEAFFGQGTRLTVV.

V is TRBV11-2 and J is TRBJ2-7; D uncertain. Trimming took 5 bases from V and 6 from J, leaving 11 bases between them. CDR1 is SGHAT, CDR2 FQNNGV, per germline. The length of the CDR3 is 12 residues. CDR3 DNA sequence: TGTGCCAGCAGCCCCCCTAGTACCGAGCAGTACTTC. The encoded protein is CASSPPSTEQYF.

The chain uses TRBV29-1 and TRBJ1-5; 10 positions agree with TRBD1. Germline loops: CDR1 SQVTM, CDR2 ANQGSEA. This CDR3 has 17 amino acids. V was pared by 4 bases and J by 0 bases, with 9 bases of the junction left unmatched. The CDR3 DNA sequence: TGCAGCGTTGGGGGACAGGGGCAATTATATAGCAATCAGCCCCAGCATTTT. It encodes CSVGGQGQLYSNQPQHF.

The chain carries TRBV5-1 and TRBJ2-7, with 8 positions matching TRBD2. Germline V gene lookup returns CDR1 SGHRS and CDR2 YFSETQ. V shed 0 bases and J 5 bases; nucleotides not matched to a gene: 10. The CDR3 loop spans 16 amino acids. In DNA, the CDR3 is TGCGCCAGCAGCTTGGGAAGCGGGAGAGTTTACGACGAGCAGTACTTC. Amino acid sequence: CASSLGSGRVYDEQYF.

The chain is built from TRBV11-2 and TRBJ2-1, with 9 bases lining up with TRBD1. V trimming: 1 base; J trimming: 9 bases; junction bases outside the gene matches: 7. CDR3 length: 15 residues. CDR1 and CDR2 (germline): SGHAT, FQNNGV. CDR3 bases: TGTGCCAGCAGCTTAGTCGGGACAGGGTTCTTTGAGCAGTTCTTC. Protein: CASSLVGTGFFEQFF.

V and J are TRBV19 and TRBJ1-3; tentatively, D is TRBD1 (6 bases). Trimming took off 5 bases at V and 4 bases at J, with 18 bases between the two ends. The germline V gene has CDR1 LNHDA and CDR2 SQIVND (reference sequence). The CDR3 contains 16 residues. The CDR3 here is CASSYLLAGAGNTIYF. In DNA form, the CDR3 reads TGTGCCAGTAGTTATCTTCTGGCGGGGGCAGGAAACACCATATATTTT.

The rearrangement uses TRBV5-6 and TRBJ2-7; D not resolved. Germline CDR1 SGHDT, CDR2 YYEEEE. Trimming removed 2 bases from V and 0 bases from J, with 6 bases in between. The CDR3 spans 13 residues. The CDR3 region is CASSLTASYEQYF. For the CDR3, the DNA is TGTGCCAGCAGCTTAACAGCCTCCTACGAGCAGTACTTC.

V and J are TRBV6-5 and TRBJ1-1; D is undetermined. This CDR3 contains 13 residues. Germline CDR1 MNHEY, CDR2 SVGAGI. The V end lost 11 bases, the J end lost 2 bases, and 15 bases lay between the germline ends. CDR3 coding DNA: TGTGCCTCCTCCCGGCGGGGTAACACTGAAGCTTTCTTT. The encoded protein is CASSRRGNTEAFF.

The chain carries TRBV9 and TRBJ2-3, with no clear D. The CDR3 totals 14 residues. The V end lost 6 bases, the J end lost 5 bases, and 16 bases lay between the germline ends. Per germline, CDR1 SGDLS and CDR2 YYNGEE. The CDR3 nucleotides are TGTGCCAGCAACGAGGCGGAGCCCAAAGATACGCAGTATTTT. Protein: CASNEAEPKDTQYF. The full variable domain, with the rest looked up from reference TRBV9 and TRBJ2-3, is DSGVTQTPKHLITATGQRVTLRCSPRSGDLSVYWYQQSLDQGLQFLIQYYNGEERAKGNILERFSAQQFPDLHSELNLSSLELGDSALYFCASNEAEPKDTQYFGPGTRLTVL.

This chain joins TRBV6-2 or TRBV6-3 and TRBJ1-2, with 7 bases fitting TRBD1. V gave up 5 bases and J gave up 1 base; unmatched junction bases: 4. The CDR3 is 14 residues long. CDR1 and CDR2 from the germline V gene are MNHEY and SVGEGT. The CDR3 sequence: CASSLRQGNYGYTF. CDR3 coding DNA: TGTGCCAGCAGTCTGCGACAGGGTAACTATGGCTACACCTTC.

V usage is TRBV10-1 and J usage is TRBJ1-1; the D is unclear. The CDR3 has 13 amino acids. Germline loops: CDR1 WNHNN, CDR2 SYGVQD (reference sequence). V gave up 8 bases and J gave up 0 bases, with 10 bases separating them. This CDR3 reads CASRTDMNTEAFF. Written as DNA, the CDR3 is TGCGCCAGCCGAACAGATATGAACACTGAAGCTTTCTTT.

The chain links TRBV27 to TRBJ1-2, with D possibly matching TRBD1 (5 bases). From germline, CDR1 is MNHEY and CDR2 SMNVEV (reference sequence). V was pared by 2 bases and J by 7 bases, with 11 bases between. This CDR3 comprises 13 residues. The CDR3 bases are TGTGCCAGCAGTTTACTCACAGGCGTTGGCTACACCTTC. Translating it yields CASSLLTGVGYTF.

The rearrangement uses TRBV28 and TRBJ2-2; 8 bases match TRBD1. CDR1 MDHEN and CDR2 SYDVKM come from the germline V gene. The CDR3 is made up of 15 amino acids. V shed 4 bases and J 2 bases; nucleotides not matched to a gene: 3. The CDR3 DNA reads TGTGCCAGCAGTTCGGGACAGGACAACACCGGGGAGCTGTTTTTT. Translation: CASSSGQDNTGELFF.

CDR3 nucleotides: TGTGCCAGCAGTTTTTATACAGGTGGGAACACTGAAGCTTTCTTT. Translating gives CASSFYTGGNTEAFF. The V call is TRBV27, the J call TRBJ1-1, with a weak D call TRBD1 (5 bases). This CDR3 is built from 15 residues. Germline CDR1 MNHEY, CDR2 SMNVEV (reference sequence). V was cut by 3 bases and J by 1 base, with 12 bases left in between.

The V gene is TRBV30, the J gene TRBJ1-5, with 8 nucleotides matching TRBD1. The CDR3 extends over 13 amino acids. V shed 8 bases and J 6 bases; nucleotides not matched to a gene: 9. CDR1 GTSNPN and CDR2 SVGIG come from the germline V gene (reference sequence). In DNA form, the CDR3 reads TGTGCCCTCGGGACAGGAGGGCTTCAGCCCCAGCATTTT. Protein sequence: CALGTGGLQPQHF.

The genes are TRBV27 and TRBJ1-2; 8 bases are shared with TRBD1. After removal of 11 bases from V and 3 bases from J, the junction contained 11 bases not matched to a gene. The CDR3 consists of 14 residues. CDR1 and CDR2 from the germline V gene are MNHEY and SMNVEV (reference sequence). The chain's CDR3 is CASRIRTGYYGYTF. Here the CDR3 DNA reads TGTGCCTCGCGTATAAGGACAGGGTACTATGGCTACACCTTC.

This clone was seen once. The rearrangement uses TRBV7-9 and TRBJ2-3, with a tentative D call TRBD2 (5 bases). Germline V gene data show CDR1 as SEHNR and CDR2 as FQNEAQ (reference sequence). Trimming shortened V by 1 base and J by 2 bases, and 10 bases separated the two germline ends. The CDR3 extends over 15 amino acids. This CDR3 is CASSLVGGNTDTQYF. Written as DNA, the CDR3 is TGTGCCAGCAGCTTAGTTGGAGGTAACACAGATACGCAGTATTTT.

The CDR3: CASRAEGGRYGYTF. CDR3 nucleotides: TGTGCCAGTAGGGCGGAAGGGGGCCGGTATGGCTACACCTTC. The rearrangement joins TRBV19 to TRBJ1-2; 7 positions match TRBD1. Trimming cost V 6 bases and J 5 bases; bases outside gene matches: 9. Germline V gene lookup returns CDR1 LNHDA and CDR2 SQIVND (reference sequence). The CDR3 runs to 14 residues.

The sample holds one count of this clone. The chain employs TRBV27 and TRBJ1-3; D gene ambiguous. Germline-derived CDR1 and CDR2 are MNHEY and SMNVEV (reference sequence). The CDR3 length is 15 residues. Trimming removed 2 bases at V and 2 bases at J, with 10 bases between. The CDR3: CASSLRRGTGNTIYF. The CDR3 coding sequence is TGTGCCAGCAGTTTACGCAGAGGGACTGGAAACACCATATATTTT.

This clone was found a few times. The J gene is TRBJ1-6, the V gene TRBV19, with TRBD1 matching 8 bases. CDR1 is LNHDA, CDR2 SQIVND, per germline (reference sequence). CDR3 length equals 14 residues. Unmatched junction bases numbered 6, after V lost 5 bases and J lost 9 bases. For the CDR3, the DNA is TGTGCCAGTAGTGCGGACAGGGACGGTTCACCCCTCCACTTT. It is translated as CASSADRDGSPLHF.

This chain uses TRBV10-3 with TRBJ2-2; tentative D call: TRBD1 (6 bases). Trimming stripped 0 bases from V and 3 bases from J, with 14 bases between. Germline lookup yields CDR1 ENHRY and CDR2 SYGVKD. The CDR3 consists of 17 residues. The CDR3 loop reads CAISESAYGQHTGELFF. For the CDR3, the DNA is TGTGCCATCAGTGAGTCTGCCTATGGACAGCACACCGGGGAGCTGTTTTTT.